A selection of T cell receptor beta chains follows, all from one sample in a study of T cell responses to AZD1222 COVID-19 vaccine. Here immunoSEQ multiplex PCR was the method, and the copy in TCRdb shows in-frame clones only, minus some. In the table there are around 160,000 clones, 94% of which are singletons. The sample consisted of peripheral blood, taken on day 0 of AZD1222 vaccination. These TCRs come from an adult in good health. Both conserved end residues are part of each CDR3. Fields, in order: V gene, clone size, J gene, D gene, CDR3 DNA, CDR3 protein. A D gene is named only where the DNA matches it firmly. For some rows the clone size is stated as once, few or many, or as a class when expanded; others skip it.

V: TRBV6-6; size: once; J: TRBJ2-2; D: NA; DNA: TGTGCCAGCACCATAGAGGCCGGGGAGCTGTTTTTT; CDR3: CASTIEAGELFF
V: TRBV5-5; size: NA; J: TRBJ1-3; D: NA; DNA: TGTGCCAGCAGCTTGATCGTTTCTGGAAACACCATATATTTT; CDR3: CASSLIVSGNTIYF
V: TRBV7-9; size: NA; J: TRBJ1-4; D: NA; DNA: TGTGCCAGCACCCCTCTTGAAAAACTGTTTTTT; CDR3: CASTPLEKLFF
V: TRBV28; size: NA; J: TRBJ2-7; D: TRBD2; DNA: TGTGCCAGCAGTTTATCGAGCGGGAGGATCGGGGACGAGCAGTACTTC; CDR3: CASSLSSGRIGDEQYF
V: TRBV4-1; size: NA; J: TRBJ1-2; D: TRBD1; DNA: TGCGCCAGCAGGCAAGGAACCGGGACAGGGGGCCTCTATGGCTACACCTTC; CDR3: CASRQGTGTGGLYGYTF
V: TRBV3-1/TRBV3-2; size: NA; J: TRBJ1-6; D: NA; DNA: TGTGCCAGCAGTCAGGGACCAGGGGCAAGCTCCTATAATTCACCCCTCCACTTT; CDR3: CASSQGPGASSYNSPLHF
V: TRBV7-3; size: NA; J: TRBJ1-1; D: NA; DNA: TGTGCCAGCAGCTTATATGGGGGGACTGAAGCTTTCTTT; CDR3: CASSLYGGTEAFF
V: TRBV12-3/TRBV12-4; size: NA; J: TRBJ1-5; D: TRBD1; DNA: TGTGCCAGCAGTCTACAGGGGAGGCAGCCCCAGCATTTT; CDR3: CASSLQGRQPQHF
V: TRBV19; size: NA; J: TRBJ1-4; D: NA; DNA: TGTGCCAGTAGTATATCGACGGGAGGCTTTAATGAAAAACTGTTTTTT; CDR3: CASSISTGGFNEKLFF
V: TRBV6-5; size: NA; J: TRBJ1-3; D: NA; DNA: TGTGCCAGCATGACCGAACCCTCTGGAAACACCATATATTTT; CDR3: CASMTEPSGNTIYF
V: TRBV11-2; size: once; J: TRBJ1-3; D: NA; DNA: TGTGCCAGCAGTGATACAGACTCTGGAAACACCATATATTTT; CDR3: CASSDTDSGNTIYF
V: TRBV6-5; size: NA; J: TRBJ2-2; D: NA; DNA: TGTGCCAGCAGTTACTCCCCGACCGGGGAGCTGTTTTTT; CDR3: CASSYSPTGELFF
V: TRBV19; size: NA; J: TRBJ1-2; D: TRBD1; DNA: TGTGCCAGTAGGGAGCTTGGTGTCAGGGGGGACTATGGCTACACCTTC; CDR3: CASRELGVRGDYGYTF
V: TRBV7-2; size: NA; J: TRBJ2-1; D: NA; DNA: TGTGCCAGCAGCCTGAATTACAATGAGCAGTTCTTC; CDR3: CASSLNYNEQFF
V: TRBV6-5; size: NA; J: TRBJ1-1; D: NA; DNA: TGTGCCAGCAGTTACTCGGGCAGCTTGAACACTGAAGCTTTCTTT; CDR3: CASSYSGSLNTEAFF
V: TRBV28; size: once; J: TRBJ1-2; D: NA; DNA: TGTGCCAGCAGTTTGGGACTCTCACCAACAGGCTACACCTTC; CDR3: CASSLGLSPTGYTF
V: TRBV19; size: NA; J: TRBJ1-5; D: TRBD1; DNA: TGTGCCAGTAGGCAAACAGGGGGGAGTAGTCAGCCCCAGCATTTT; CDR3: CASRQTGGSSQPQHF
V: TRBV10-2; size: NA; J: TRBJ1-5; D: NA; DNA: TGCGCCAGCAGTGCCGACGTCGGGGGCGAGCCCCAGCATTTT; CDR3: CASSADVGGEPQHF
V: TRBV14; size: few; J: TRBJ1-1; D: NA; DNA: TGTGCCAGCAGCCAAGAGTTGGTCGGACAGAGGAACACTGAAGCTTTCTTT; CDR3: CASSQELVGQRNTEAFF
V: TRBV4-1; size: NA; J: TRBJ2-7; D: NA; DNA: TGCGCCAGCAGCCAAGATCTAACGGGGCGGTACTACGAGCAGTACTTC; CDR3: CASSQDLTGRYYEQYF
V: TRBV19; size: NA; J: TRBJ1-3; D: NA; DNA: TGTGCCAGTAGTCCGAGGCCAGGGGCCTCTGGAAACACCATATATTTT; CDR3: CASSPRPGASGNTIYF
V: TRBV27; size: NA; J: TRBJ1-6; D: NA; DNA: TGTGCCAGCAGTTGGGACAAAAATAATTCACCCCTCCACTTT; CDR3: CASSWDKNNSPLHF
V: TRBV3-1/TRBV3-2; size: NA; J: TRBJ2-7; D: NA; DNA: TGTGCCAGCAGCGGGAGCTACGAGCAGTACTTC; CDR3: CASSGSYEQYF
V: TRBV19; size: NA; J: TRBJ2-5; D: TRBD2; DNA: TGTGCCAGTAGTATGACTAGCGGGAGGGGAGAGACCCAGTACTTC; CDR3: CASSMTSGRGETQYF
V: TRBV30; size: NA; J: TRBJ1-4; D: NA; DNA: TGTGCCTGGAGAGCCCCAACTAATGAAAAACTGTTTTTT; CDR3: CAWRAPTNEKLFF
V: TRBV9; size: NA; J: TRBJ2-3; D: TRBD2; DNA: TGTGCCAGCAGCCCCGGGACTAGCGGAGTCCGAGATACGCAGTATTTT; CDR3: CASSPGTSGVRDTQYF
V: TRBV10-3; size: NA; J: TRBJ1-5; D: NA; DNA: TGTGCCATCAGTGAGTCGACGGGCGGACAGCCCCAGCATTTT; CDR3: CAISESTGGQPQHF
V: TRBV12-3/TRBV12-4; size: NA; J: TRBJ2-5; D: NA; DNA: TGTGCCAGCAGTTTCAGGGGAGAGACCCAGTACTTC; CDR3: CASSFRGETQYF
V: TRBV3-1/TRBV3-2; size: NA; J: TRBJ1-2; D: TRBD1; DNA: TGTGCCAGCAGCCAAACAACGACAGGGCCTAACTATGGCTACACCTTC; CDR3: CASSQTTTGPNYGYTF
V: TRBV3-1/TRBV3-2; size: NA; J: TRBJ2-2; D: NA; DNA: TGTGCCAGCAGCCAAAGGTCACCCCATTACACCGGGGAGCTGTTTTTT; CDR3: CASSQRSPHYTGELFF
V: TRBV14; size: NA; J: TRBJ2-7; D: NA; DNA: TGTGCCAGCAGCCAAGGACAGCTCGTCTACGAGCAGTACTTC; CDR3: CASSQGQLVYEQYF
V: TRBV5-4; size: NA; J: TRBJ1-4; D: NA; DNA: TGTGCCAGCAGTCGGGGGCGTAATGAAAAACTGTTTTTT; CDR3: CASSRGRNEKLFF
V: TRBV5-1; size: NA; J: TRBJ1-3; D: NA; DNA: TGCGCCAGCAGCCTGACCGGGGGATCTGGAAACACCATATATTTT; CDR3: CASSLTGGSGNTIYF
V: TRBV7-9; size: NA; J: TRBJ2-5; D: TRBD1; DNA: TGTGCCAGCAGCTGGGGACAGGGGATGCGAGAGACCCAGTACTTC; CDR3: CASSWGQGMRETQYF
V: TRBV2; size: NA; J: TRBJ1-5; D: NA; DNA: TGTGCCAGCGGTTCTCCGGGAGGAAATCAGCCCCAGCATTTT; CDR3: CASGSPGGNQPQHF
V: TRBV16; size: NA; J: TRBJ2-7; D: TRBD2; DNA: TGTGCCAGCAGCCTCTTCCGGGGCGGGAGGGCCAAAGACGAGCAGTACTTC; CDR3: CASSLFRGGRAKDEQYF
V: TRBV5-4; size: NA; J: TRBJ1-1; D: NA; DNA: TGTGCCAGCAGCAGAGGGGCCTCAGCGTCGGGGACTATACCGACAGCTTTCTTT; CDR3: CASSRGASASGTIPTAFF
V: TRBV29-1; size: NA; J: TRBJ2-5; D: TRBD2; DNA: TGCAGCGTTGAAATTAGCGGGGAGACCCAGTACTTC; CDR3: CSVEISGETQYF
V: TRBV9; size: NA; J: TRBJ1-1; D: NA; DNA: TGTGCCAGCAGCGCTCTCTCGGGGGGTGACACTGAAGCTTTCTTT; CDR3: CASSALSGGDTEAFF
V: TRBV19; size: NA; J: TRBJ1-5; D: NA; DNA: TGTGCCAGTAGTAAACAGGCTACAAATCAGCCCCAGCATTTT; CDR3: CASSKQATNQPQHF
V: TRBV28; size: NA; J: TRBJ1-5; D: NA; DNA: TGTGCCAGCACCCGTGGCGGGGTCTCAGGGCATCAGCCCCAGCATTTT; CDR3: CASTRGGVSGHQPQHF
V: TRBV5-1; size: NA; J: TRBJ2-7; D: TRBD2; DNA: TGCGCCAGCAGCTCCGCCGCGGGGGGCTACGAGCAGTACTTC; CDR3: CASSSAAGGYEQYF
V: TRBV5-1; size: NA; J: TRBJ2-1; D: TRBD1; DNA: TGCGCCAGCATCCCCGGCAGGGGGCAAGACAATGAGCAGTTCTTC; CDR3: CASIPGRGQDNEQFF
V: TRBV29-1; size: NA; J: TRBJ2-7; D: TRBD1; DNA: TGCAGCACCGGACAGGGTGAAGAGCAGTACTTC; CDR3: CSTGQGEEQYF
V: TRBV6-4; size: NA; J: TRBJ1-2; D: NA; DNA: TGTGCCAGTAGTGACTCGTCGATGCCGCGGGGCTACACCTTC; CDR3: CASSDSSMPRGYTF
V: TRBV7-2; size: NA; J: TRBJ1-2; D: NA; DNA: TGTGCCAGCAGCTTCCCCGGTTTCTATGGCTACACCTTC; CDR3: CASSFPGFYGYTF
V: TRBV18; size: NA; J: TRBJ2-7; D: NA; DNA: TGTGCCAGCTCACCGGGGGGTACCTCCTACGAGCAGTACTTC; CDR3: CASSPGGTSYEQYF
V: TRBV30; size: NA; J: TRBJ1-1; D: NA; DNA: TGTGCCTGGAGCGCCCTCGGGATCATGAACACTGAAGCTTTCTTT; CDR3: CAWSALGIMNTEAFF
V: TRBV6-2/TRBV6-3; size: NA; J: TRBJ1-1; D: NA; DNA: TGTGCCAGCAGTAACGAAGGGACGGGGAACACTGAAGCTTTCTTT; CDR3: CASSNEGTGNTEAFF
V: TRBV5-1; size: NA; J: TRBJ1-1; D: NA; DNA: TGCGCCAGCAGCTTGGGGACAGTAAACACTGAAGCTTTCTTT; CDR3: CASSLGTVNTEAFF
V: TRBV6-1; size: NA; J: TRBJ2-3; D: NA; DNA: TGTGCCAGCAGTGACAGGCCTAGCACAGATACGCAGTATTTT; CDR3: CASSDRPSTDTQYF
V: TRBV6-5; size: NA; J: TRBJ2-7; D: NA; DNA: TGTGCCAGCAGGGCAGGGACGAACTCCTACGAGCAGTACTTC; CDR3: CASRAGTNSYEQYF
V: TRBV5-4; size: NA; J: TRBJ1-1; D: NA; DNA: TGTGCCAGCAGCTTGGGAGCTTTAACGAGAACTGAAGCTTTCTTT; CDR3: CASSLGALTRTEAFF
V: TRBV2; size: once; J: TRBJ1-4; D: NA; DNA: TGTGCCAGCAGGGCGGATTATAATGAAAAACTGTTTTTT; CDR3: CASRADYNEKLFF
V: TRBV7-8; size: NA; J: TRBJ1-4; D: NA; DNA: TGTGCCAGCAGCTCCCTCCCCCTGGTACAGGGTGAAAAACTGTTTTTT; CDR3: CASSSLPLVQGEKLFF
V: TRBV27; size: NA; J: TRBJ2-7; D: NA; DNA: TGTGCCAGCAGTACCAAGGGGGACCCCTCCTACGAGCAGTACTTC; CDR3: CASSTKGDPSYEQYF
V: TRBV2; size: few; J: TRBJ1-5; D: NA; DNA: TGTGCCAGCAGTGAGAGTGGGGGGAGCAATCAGCCCCAGCATTTT; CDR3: CASSESGGSNQPQHF